This TCR beta chain was documented in a study of T-cell reconstitution after alpha-beta-depleted transplantation in children. Library preparation (for TCRbeta) was performed with unique molecular identifiers. In TCRdb, the PCR reads were re-called with MiXCR into one record per CDR3 protein. The profile shows about 460,000 distinct CDR3 sequences, around 13% of them singletons. The CDR3 is 15 amino acids. The V end was cut by 1 base, the J end by 0 bases, with 7 bases between. Germline V gene data show CDR1 as SGDLS and CDR2 as YYNGEE. The table lists this clonotype with many counts. The source is a human donor who donated a stem cell graft to a child with combined immunodeficiency. The sequencing used PBMCs from the stem cell graft donor, collected from the stem cell graft. This chain connects TRBV9 to TRBJ2-2, with D perhaps TRBD2 (6 bases). In DNA form, the CDR3 reads TGTGCCAGCAGCGTAACGGGGGCGAACACCGGGGAGCTGTTTTTT. Translating gives CASSVTGANTGELFF.